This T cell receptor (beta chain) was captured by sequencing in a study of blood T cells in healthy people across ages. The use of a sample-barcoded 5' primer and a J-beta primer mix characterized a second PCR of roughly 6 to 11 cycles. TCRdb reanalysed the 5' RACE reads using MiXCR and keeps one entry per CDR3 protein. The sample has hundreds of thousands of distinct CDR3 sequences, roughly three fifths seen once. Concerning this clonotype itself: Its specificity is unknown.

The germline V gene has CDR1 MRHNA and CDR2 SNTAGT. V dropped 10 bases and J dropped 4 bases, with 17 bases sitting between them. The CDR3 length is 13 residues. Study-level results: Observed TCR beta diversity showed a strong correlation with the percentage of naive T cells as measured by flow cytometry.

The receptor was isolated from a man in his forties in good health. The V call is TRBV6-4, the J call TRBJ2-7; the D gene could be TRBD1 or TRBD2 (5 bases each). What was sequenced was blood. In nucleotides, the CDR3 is TGTGCCATCCAAGGGTACAGGAGGTACGAGCAGTACTTC. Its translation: CAIQGYRRYEQYF.